This T cell receptor beta chain originates from a study of response to subunit inactivated influenza vaccine. From the RT-PCR reads, TCRdb called clonotypes with MiXCR, one entry per CDR3 protein. The sample holds 650,000 to 700,000 distinct CDR3 sequences, approximately 14% seen once. The material sequenced was PBMCs from blood, taken approximately 13 days after vaccination. This TCR derives from a man aged 45-60 years who received an inactivated influenza vaccine.

In nucleotides, the CDR3 is TGTGCCAGCAGCGTAGCACAGGGGGGTGTAGGAGAGACCCAGTACTTC. This encodes CASSVAQGGVGETQYF. The rearrangement uses TRBV9 and TRBJ2-5, with 8 nucleotides matching TRBD1. With 0 bases clipped from V and 4 bases from J, the junction kept 8 bases outside the gene matches. The length of the CDR3 is 16 residues. In germline, CDR1 is SGDLS, CDR2 YYNGEE.